These 24 T cell receptor beta chains share one sample of origin, sequenced in a study of T cell repertoires in cytomegalovirus infection. TCRdb ran MiXCR on the reads and lists one entry per CDR3 protein. This sample has under 850,000 distinct CDR3 sequences, with 35% to 45% found just once. The sample comprised PBMCs. The source of these receptors is a human donor in good health (CMV status not recorded). Some clones in this sample may be carry-over from other donors' samples.

V and J are TRBV2 and TRBJ1-4, with TRBD1 identical over 7 bases. The CDR3 runs 14 residues. The trim removed 6 bases at V and 4 bases at J, leaving 5 bases unmatched. CDR1 is SNHLY, CDR2 FYNNEI, per germline. In DNA, the CDR3 is TGTGCCAGCAGGGAGACAGGGTTTAATGAAAAACTGTTTTTT. Amino acids: CASRETGFNEKLFF.

This sequence joins TRBV19 and TRBJ2-7, with D possibly being TRBD1 (7 bases). Germline CDR1 LNHDA, CDR2 SQIVND (reference sequence). V lost 3 bases, J lost 7 bases, and 19 bases lay in between. This CDR3 has 15 residues. CDR3 coding DNA: TGTGCCAGTAGTATGAGGGGTGGAGGGACAGCGGAGCAGTACTTC. Residues: CASSMRGGGTAEQYF.

The gene calls are TRBV12-3 or TRBV12-4 and TRBJ2-5; D perhaps matches TRBD1 (5 bases). With 6 bases removed from V and 5 bases from J, the gap between germline ends came to 19 bases. The CDR3 extends over 15 amino acids. The CDR3 spells CASSRAADPPETQYF. CDR3 sequence (DNA): TGTGCCAGCAGCAGGGCGGCGGACCCTCCGGAGACCCAGTACTTC.

The chain recombines TRBV12-3 or TRBV12-4 with TRBJ1-2; D unresolved. V lost 8 bases, J lost 4 bases, and 23 bases lay in between. The length of the CDR3 is 16 residues. CDR3 sequence (DNA): TGTGCCAGCGGTGGGCCCTTACAGTTTTTGCCCTATGGCTACACCTTC. Translating gives CASGGPLQFLPYGYTF.

A few counts support this clonotype. The CDR3 loop reads CSVRTGGMNTEAFF. CDR3 DNA: TGCAGCGTCAGGACAGGAGGAATGAACACTGAAGCTTTCTTT. The chain links TRBV29-1 to TRBJ1-1; 7 bases line up with TRBD1. From germline, CDR1 is SQVTM and CDR2 ANQGSEA. V trimming: 6 bases; J trimming: 0 bases; junction bases outside the gene matches: 7. The CDR3 is made up of 14 amino acids.

V usage is TRBV12-3 or TRBV12-4 and J usage is TRBJ2-7, with D unclear. This CDR3 spans 13 amino acids. V was clipped by 3 bases and J by 6 bases, with 12 bases between them. CDR3 amino acids: CASSLERFGEQYF. In nucleotides, the CDR3 is TGTGCCAGCAGTTTGGAGCGATTCGGCGAGCAGTACTTC.

This clonotype was detected only a few times. The genes are TRBV6-1 and TRBJ2-1; no reliable D call. The CDR3 covers 16 residues. From germline, CDR1 is MNHNS and CDR2 SASEGT. V lost 2 bases, J lost 0 bases, and 11 bases lay in between. The DNA for the CDR3 is TGTGCCAGCAGTGAACTCGGAACGAGCTCCTACAATGAGCAGTTCTTC. It translates to CASSELGTSSYNEQFF.

The chain couples TRBV2 to TRBJ1-2; a possible D gene is TRBD1 (6 bases). The CDR3 has 15 amino acids. CDR1 and CDR2 (germline): SNHLY, FYNNEI. The V end was cut by 6 bases, the J end by 2 bases, with 16 bases between. The CDR3 region is CASRSTGTQNYGYTF. CDR3 DNA: TGTGCCAGCAGGTCTACCGGGACACAAAACTATGGCTACACCTTC.

In its sample, this clonotype was seen a few times. The CDR3 DNA is TGTGCCAGCAGCGCATTGACTAGCGGGAGCACAGATACGCAGTATTTT. Protein sequence: CASSALTSGSTDTQYF. The chain employs TRBV7-8 and TRBJ2-3; 10 bases fit TRBD2. Germline trimming cut 5 bases from V and 0 bases from J; bases unmatched to any gene: 5. Germline values: CDR1 SGHVS, CDR2 FQNEAQ. The CDR3 has 16 residues.

The chain is built from TRBV11-2 and TRBJ2-1; D gene ambiguous. V dropped 0 bases and J dropped 8 bases, with 14 bases sitting between them. In germline, CDR1 is SGHAT, CDR2 FQNNGV. CDR3 length equals 15 residues. CDR3 residues: CASSLDLVGMDEQFF. CDR3 DNA sequence: TGTGCCAGCAGCTTAGATCTAGTTGGAATGGATGAGCAGTTCTTC.

The V gene is TRBV6-2 or TRBV6-3, the J gene TRBJ2-1; the match to TRBD2 covers 9 bases. J was trimmed by 9 bases and V by 6 bases; bases with no gene match: 12. This CDR3 has 15 amino acids. Germline V gene sequence: CDR1 MNHEY, CDR2 SVGEGT. CDR3 coding DNA: TGTGCCAGCAGCTCGACCCGCGGGAGGGCCAGTGAGCAGTTCTTC. It is translated as CASSSTRGRASEQFF.

This clonotype was counted a few times. The genes are TRBV2 and TRBJ1-6; 7 bases are a match to TRBD1. V lost 8 bases and J lost 7; bases outside the gene matches: 5. The CDR3 length is 13 residues. Germline CDR1 reads SNHLY; CDR2 reads FYNNEI. CDR3 loop: CASGRGVNSPLHF. The DNA for the CDR3 is TGTGCCAGCGGCAGGGGGGTAAATTCACCCCTCCACTTT.

This clonotype was observed once. A clone one base away is much larger, so this may be a read error. The conserved final phenylalanine or tryptophan is absent from the CDR3, which likely points to a read error. The chain recombines TRBV30 with TRBJ1-2, with a possible D match to TRBD1 (6 bases). Trimming shortened V by 5 bases and J by 8 bases, and 24 bases separated the two germline ends. The length of the CDR3 is 15 residues. Germline V lookup: CDR1 GTSNPN, CDR2 SVGIG (reference sequence). CDR3 nucleotides: TGTGCCTGGTTCTCGGGACACCGAAAAGTATACGGCTACACCTTA. This codes for CAWFSGHRKVYGYTL.

This chain connects TRBV10-3 to TRBJ2-7, with 14 bases lining up with TRBD2. Trimming removed 0 bases from V and 3 bases from J; junction bases left unmatched: 4. Germline V CDR1 and CDR2: ENHRY, SYGVKD. The CDR3 is 17 amino acids. For the CDR3, the DNA is TGTGCCATCAGTGAGTCCGGGACTAGCGGGAGCATCTACGAGCAGTACTTC. It is translated as CAISESGTSGSIYEQYF.

This sequence joins TRBV10-3 and TRBJ2-6, with D perhaps TRBD1 (6 bases). The germline V gene encodes CDR1 ENHRY and CDR2 SYGVKD. This CDR3 has 17 residues. V lost 11 bases and J lost 1, with 21 bases in between. CDR3 coding DNA: TGTGCCGTACAAAATGGGGGCTCCGTTTCTGGGGCCAACGTCCTGACTTTC. As protein: CAVQNGGSVSGANVLTF.

V and J are TRBV19 and TRBJ1-2; 7 bases are a match to TRBD1. Looked up from germline, CDR1 is LNHDA and CDR2 is SQIVND (reference sequence). Trimming cost V 4 bases and J 5 bases; bases outside gene matches: 4. The length of the CDR3 is 13 residues. CDR3 sequence (DNA): TGTGCCAGTAGTACGGGACAGAAGTATGGCTACACCTTC. Translating it yields CASSTGQKYGYTF.

V gene TRBV19 combines with J gene TRBJ2-7, with TRBD1 matching over 9 bases. The CDR3 is 14 amino acids. The trim removed 6 bases at V and 2 bases at J, leaving 5 bases unmatched. Germline CDR1 and CDR2: LNHDA and SQIVND (reference sequence). The CDR3 spells CASRERQGAYEQYF. CDR3 bases: TGTGCCAGTAGAGAGAGACAGGGGGCCTACGAGCAGTACTTC. Full variable domain (remainder filled in from reference TRBV19 and TRBJ2-7): DGGITQSPKYLFRKEGQNVTLSCEQNLNHDAMYWYRQDPGQGLRLIYYSQIVNDFQKGDIAEGYSVSREKKESFPLTVTSAQKNPTAFYLCASRERQGAYEQYFGPGTRLTVT.

Notes on this clonotype: Since a much larger clone is just one base distant, this may be a read error. The chain links TRBV28 to TRBJ2-1; TRBD1 might be the D (6 bases). From germline, CDR1 is MDHEN and CDR2 SYDVKM. The length of the CDR3 is 16 residues. DNA of the CDR3: TGTGCCAGCAGTTTACGGACCAGGGGCTACTACAATGAGCAGTTGTTC. Its translation: CASSLRTRGYYNEQLF.

This clonotype was found a few times. The chain joins TRBV7-6 to TRBJ1-3; D is perhaps TRBD1 (6 bases). Germline assignment: CDR1 SGHVS and CDR2 FNYEAQ. V lost 5 bases and J 8 bases, leaving 16 bases between the germline ends. CDR3 length: 14 amino acids. The CDR3 protein is CASSLDWEGDTIYF. The CDR3 DNA reads TGTGCCAGCAGCCTAGACTGGGAGGGGGACACCATATATTTT.

This clonotype occurred many times. This chain connects TRBV7-2 to TRBJ2-7; D may be TRBD1 or TRBD2 (5 bases each). CDR3 length: 13 residues. V lost 5 bases and J 6 bases, leaving 14 bases between the germline ends. Germline CDR1 and CDR2: SGHTA and FQGNSA. The CDR3 nucleotides read TGTGCCAGCAGCCCTACGGGGACGGGCGAGCAGTACTTC. This gives the protein CASSPTGTGEQYF.

This clonotype was detected many times. The chain is built from TRBV7-9 and TRBJ2-7; D not resolved. This CDR3 is 12 amino acids long. Germline V gene sequence: CDR1 SEHNR, CDR2 FQNEAQ (reference sequence). Trimming shortened V by 4 bases and J by 2 bases, and 6 bases separated the two germline ends. CDR3 sequence: CASSSRTYEQYF. As DNA, the CDR3 is TGTGCCAGCAGCTCTCGGACCTACGAGCAGTACTTC.

This clonotype was seen a handful of times. V usage is TRBV28 and J usage is TRBJ1-2; the match to TRBD1 covers 8 bases. Germline CDR1 reads MDHEN; CDR2 reads SYDVKM. The V and J ends lost 6 bases and 2 bases, in that order; junction bases with no gene match: 5. The CDR3 extends over 14 amino acids. CDR3 DNA: TGTGCCAGCAGGGACAGGGCTTCCAACTATGGCTACACCTTC. Amino acid sequence: CASRDRASNYGYTF.

This clonotype occurred many times. The V call is TRBV12-3 or TRBV12-4, the J call TRBJ2-4; D gene unclear. The CDR3 has 14 amino acids. V lost 1 base to trimming and J lost 3 bases, with 7 bases between them. The CDR3 protein is CASSLGGIKNIQYF. CDR3 DNA sequence: TGTGCCAGCAGTTTAGGTGGGATCAAAAACATTCAGTACTTC.

This clonotype has a handful of counts. The gene calls are TRBV20-1 and TRBJ1-1; D is possibly TRBD1 (5 bases). CDR1 is DFQATT, CDR2 SNEGSKA, per germline (reference sequence). The CDR3 covers 14 residues. V was shortened by 7 bases and J by 7 bases, with 22 bases between the two germline ends. In DNA, the CDR3 is TGCAGTGTGGGAGGGGCTTTTGTTACAGTTGAAGCTTTCTTT. Translating it yields CSVGGAFVTVEAFF.